The 24 T cell receptor beta chains presented below share a single source sample, sequenced in a study of cytomegalovirus exposure and HLA in healthy donors (dated by TCRdb to about 2017). Libraries were constructed by the immunoSEQ multiplex PCR assay. For the multiplex PCR, a mixture combining 60 forward primers for TCR Vbeta segments and 13 reverse primers for TCR Jbeta segments was used. TCRdb obtained this table from immuneACCESS and retained in-frame rearrangements with V and J assigned. These tables miss some clones; where compared with another copy, unresolved V genes account for less than half of the shortfall, and the remainder is unexplained. For this sample, the table gives over 100,000 clones. The ten largest clones take up 1.6% of the sample. The material sequenced was PBMCs. The source is a woman aged 40 to 50 in good health and CMV-seropositive.

This sequence joins TRBV9 and TRBJ2-7; D gene unclear. Trimming removed 0 bases from V and 3 bases from J, with 7 bases in between. The germline V gene has CDR1 SGDLS and CDR2 YYNGEE. The CDR3 covers 13 residues. DNA for the CDR3: TGTGCCAGCAGCGTAGACAGATTCTACGAGCAGTACTTC. Translation gives CASSVDRFYEQYF.

The chain links TRBV6-1 to TRBJ1-1; no firm D call. Trimming took 8 bases from V and 6 from J, leaving 19 bases between them. Germline loops: CDR1 MNHNS, CDR2 SASEGT. The CDR3 is 14 residues long. CDR3 bases: TGTGCCAGCTCGGACTGGACCGACGGTCCTGAAGCTTTCTTT. Amino acid sequence: CASSDWTDGPEAFF.

This chain joins TRBV7-2 and TRBJ2-7; D is undetermined. V was pared by 6 bases and J by 0 bases, with 6 bases between. The CDR3 is 12 amino acids. Germline V CDR1 and CDR2: SGHTA, FQGNSA. Written as DNA, the CDR3 is TGTGCCAGCAGTGTGAGCTCCTACGAGCAGTACTTC. As protein: CASSVSSYEQYF.

This sequence joins TRBV25-1 and TRBJ1-5; D is perhaps TRBD1 (5 bases). The ends were cut back, 5 bases at V and 2 bases at J, with 13 bases in the middle. The CDR3 runs to 15 residues. Per the germline V gene, CDR1 is MGHDK and CDR2 is SYGVNS. CDR3 nucleotide sequence: TGTGCCAGCAGTCGGGGTGGGGGGGGCAATCAGCCCCAGCATTTT. Amino acid sequence: CASSRGGGGNQPQHF.

The chain recombines TRBV11-2 with TRBJ2-7, with TRBD1 identical over 8 bases. The CDR3 contains 18 residues. In germline, CDR1 is SGHAT, CDR2 FQNNGV. The trim removed 2 bases at V and 2 bases at J, leaving 14 bases unmatched. The CDR3 spells CASSLIQGAAFTAYEQYF. CDR3 sequence (DNA): TGTGCCAGCAGCTTAATCCAGGGGGCAGCCTTCACCGCCTACGAGCAGTACTTC.

The chain carries TRBV19 and TRBJ1-1; D not resolved. The V gene lost 10 bases and the J gene lost 6 bases, with 12 bases spanning the gap. The CDR3 consists of 11 residues. Per the germline V gene, CDR1 is LNHDA and CDR2 is SQIVND (reference sequence). CDR3 protein: CATSREAEAFF. The CDR3 DNA reads as TGTGCCACCAGCCGGGAGGCTGAAGCTTTCTTT. Based on the CDR3 plus reference TRBV19 and TRBJ1-1, the full variable domain is DGGITQSPKYLFRKEGQNVTLSCEQNLNHDAMYWYRQDPGQGLRLIYYSQIVNDFQKGDIAEGYSVSREKKESFPLTVTSAQKNPTAFYLCATSREAEAFFGQGTRLTVV.

The rearrangement uses TRBV10-3 and TRBJ1-5, with 7 positions matching TRBD1. Losses at the gene ends were 6 bases for V and 4 bases for J; bases not matched to a gene: 3. CDR3 length: 13 residues. CDR1 is ENHRY, CDR2 SYGVKD, per germline. The CDR3 sequence: CAISNRGNQPQHF. For the CDR3, the DNA is TGTGCCATCAGCAACAGGGGAAATCAGCCCCAGCATTTT.

The V call is TRBV6-6, the J call TRBJ2-2; D is unresolved. CDR1 and CDR2 from the germline V gene are MNHNY and SVGAGI (reference sequence). V shed 5 bases and J shed 0 bases, with 10 bases lying between them. This CDR3 is built from 15 residues. For the CDR3, the DNA is TGTGCCAGCAGTAGACTTACCACGAACACCGGGGAGCTGTTTTTT. Its protein product is CASSRLTTNTGELFF.

This chain links TRBV11-3 with TRBJ2-1; the D gene is possibly TRBD1 (5 bases). V gave up 2 bases and J gave up 5 bases, with 13 bases separating them. CDR3 length equals 15 residues. Germline V lookup: CDR1 SGHNT, CDR2 YENEEA. CDR3 nucleotides: TGTGCCAGCAGCTTATCCCCACAGGCTCACAATGAGCAGTTCTTC. Amino acid sequence: CASSLSPQAHNEQFF.

The V gene is TRBV9, the J gene TRBJ2-7; D call uncertain. V shed 0 bases and J shed 3 bases, with 13 bases lying between them. This CDR3 comprises 15 residues. Germline CDR1 is SGDLS and CDR2 is YYNGEE. CDR3 DNA sequence: TGTGCCAGCAGCGTAGGGCTCACCACCGACTACGAGCAGTACTTC. Protein: CASSVGLTTDYEQYF.

The V call is TRBV30, the J call TRBJ2-7; 8 bases line up with TRBD1. The CDR3 consists of 11 residues. Germline V gene sequence: CDR1 GTSNPN, CDR2 SVGIG (reference sequence). The CDR3 loop reads CGTGGKNEQYF. CDR3 nucleotide sequence: TGTGGCACAGGGGGAAAAAACGAGCAGTACTTC.

V gene TRBV2 combines with J gene TRBJ2-1; D might be TRBD1 (5 bases). CDR1 SNHLY and CDR2 FYNNEI come from the germline V gene. V gave up 4 bases and J gave up 7 bases, with 17 bases separating them. The CDR3 sequence is 15 residues long. CDR3 loop: CASSVRQTSTNEQFF. Written as DNA, the CDR3 is TGTGCCAGCAGTGTCAGACAGACCTCTACAAATGAGCAGTTCTTC.

The J gene is TRBJ2-7, the V gene TRBV27; weak D call: TRBD2 (6 bases). The germline V and J ends were trimmed by 5 bases and 2 bases, with 16 bases remaining between them. CDR1 is MNHEY, CDR2 SMNVEV, per germline (reference sequence). The CDR3 extends over 15 amino acids. The CDR3 DNA is TGTGCCAGCAGTATTTCCGGGACTGGAGCCTACGAGCAGTACTTC. Its translation is CASSISGTGAYEQYF.

Comments on this clone: A read error may produce the germline difference seen at one junction end. The chain uses TRBV29-1 and TRBJ1-1; no clear D. The CDR3 is made up of 12 amino acids. CDR1 and CDR2 from the germline V gene are SQVTM and ANQGSEA. The CDR3 is CSAEARDTEAFF. Here the CDR3 DNA reads TGCAGCGCTGAAGCCCGGGACACTGAAGCTTTCTTT.

This rearrangement joins TRBV28 to TRBJ1-4; unclear D gene. V lost 3 bases and J 8 bases, leaving 4 bases between the germline ends. Germline loops: CDR1 MDHEN, CDR2 SYDVKM. The length of the CDR3 is 11 residues. CDR3 nucleotides: TGTGCCAGCAGTTTCTTCGAAAAACTGTTTTTT. The encoded protein is CASSFFEKLFF.

The gene calls are TRBV27 and TRBJ2-1, with D perhaps matching TRBD1 (5 bases). Germline V CDR1 and CDR2: MNHEY, SMNVEV (reference sequence). Trimming shortened V by 4 bases and J by 2 bases, and 12 bases separated the two germline ends. This CDR3 spans 15 amino acids. The CDR3 loop is CASSWVRATYNEQFF. In DNA form, the CDR3 reads TGTGCCAGCAGTTGGGTCAGGGCAACCTACAATGAGCAGTTCTTC.

A word on this clone: One junction end does not reproduce the germline sequence, and a read error may be involved. The chain joins TRBV7-9 to TRBJ2-7, with 10 positions matching TRBD1. This CDR3 is 17 amino acids long. Germline CDR1 SEHNR, CDR2 FQNEAQ (reference sequence). The CDR3 loop is CASSPNLSPTGGDEQHF. CDR3 nucleotide sequence: TGTGCCAGCAGCCCCAACTTATCCCCGACAGGGGGCGACGAGCAGCACTTC.

The rearrangement links TRBV12-5 to TRBJ1-5, with D unresolved. The CDR3 sequence is 12 residues long. V was shortened by 4 bases and J by 5 bases, with 6 bases between the two germline ends. Germline values: CDR1 LGHNT, CDR2 FRNRAP. The CDR3 bases are TGTGCTAGTGGTTATAATGATCAGCCCCAGCATTTT. Protein sequence: CASGYNDQPQHF.

This chain joins TRBV6-5 and TRBJ1-1, with 7 bases fitting TRBD1. This CDR3 has 14 residues. Germline loops: CDR1 MNHEY, CDR2 SVGAGI. V trimming: 0 bases; J trimming: 8 bases; junction bases outside the gene matches: 6. This CDR3 reads CASSYSGTVVEAFF. The CDR3 DNA follows: TGTGCCAGCAGTTACTCAGGGACAGTCGTAGAAGCTTTCTTT.

The V call is TRBV5-1, the J call TRBJ2-1; 9 nucleotides line up with TRBD1. The CDR3 consists of 15 residues. The V and J ends lost 2 bases and 5 bases, in that order; junction bases with no gene match: 5. Germline lookup yields CDR1 SGHRS and CDR2 YFSETQ. CDR3 DNA: TGCGCCAGCAGCTTTAGGACAGGGGCTGACAATGAGCAGTTCTTC. As protein: CASSFRTGADNEQFF.

The chain joins TRBV5-4 to TRBJ1-1, with D hard to call. Germline-derived CDR1 and CDR2 are SGHNT and YYREEE (reference sequence). The CDR3 length is 14 residues. V lost 4 bases and J 10 bases, leaving 20 bases between the germline ends. The CDR3 here is CASSETASLTGAFF. As DNA, the CDR3 is TGTGCCAGCAGCGAAACAGCCTCTTTAACCGGAGCTTTCTTT.

The chain carries TRBV27 and TRBJ2-7; 12 bases line up with TRBD1. Germline V gene data show CDR1 as MNHEY and CDR2 as SMNVEV (reference sequence). This CDR3 is 14 amino acids long. With V trimmed by 3 bases and J by 7 bases, 4 bases remained unmatched. CDR3 in amino acids: CASSLGQGAGEQYF. In DNA, the CDR3 is TGTGCCAGCAGTTTGGGACAGGGGGCGGGGGAGCAGTACTTC.

Here the CDR3 reads CSALHTDTQYF. CDR3 sequence (DNA): TGCAGTGCATTACACACAGATACGCAGTATTTT. V gene TRBV20-1 combines with J gene TRBJ2-3; the D is unclear. This CDR3 has 11 residues. Germline V gene sequence: CDR1 DFQATT, CDR2 SNEGSKA (reference sequence). Trimming stripped 6 bases from V and 2 bases from J, with 6 bases between.

The chain carries TRBV5-1 and TRBJ2-6; D might be TRBD1 (6 bases). Trimming pared 3 bases from V and 1 base from J, leaving 14 bases between. This CDR3 comprises 17 residues. Germline V CDR1 and CDR2: SGHRS, YFSETQ. CDR3 coding DNA: TGCGCCAGCAGCTCCCGGGACACCTTTTCTGGGGCCAACGTCCTGACTTTC. Encoded protein: CASSSRDTFSGANVLTF.